Shown below are 24 T cell receptor beta chains from a single sample sequenced in a study of blood T cell repertoires in COVID-19. Sequencing was performed with immunoSEQ multiplex PCR; in TCRdb, only in-frame clones are kept and a portion is missing. Of 150,000 or so clones in the sample, approximately 80% are singletons; the top ten hold roughly 11%. Sequencing was carried out using PBMCs or T cells enriched from blood (not recorded which). The receptors were gathered from a man aged 50 to 60 who had recovered from COVID-19.

The chain has TRBV19 and TRBJ1-2; 9 bases fit TRBD1. This CDR3 spans 12 amino acids. V shed 10 bases and J 8 bases; nucleotides not matched to a gene: 8. CDR1 and CDR2 (germline): LNHDA, SQIVND (reference sequence). The CDR3 is CATKQGAEGYTF. The CDR3 DNA sequence: TGTGCCACGAAACAGGGGGCGGAAGGCTACACCTTC.

The chain has TRBV7-3 and TRBJ2-5, with TRBD2 matching 8 bases. The ends lost 5 bases at V and 9 bases at J; junction bases unmatched: 11. This CDR3 region has 14 residues. Germline CDR1 and CDR2: SGHTA and FQGTGA. The CDR3 bases are TGTGCCAGCAGCCCCCTTGGCGGGGGGACGTCCCAGTACTTC. Protein: CASSPLGGGTSQYF. Based on the CDR3 plus reference TRBV7-3 and TRBJ2-5, the full variable domain is GAGVSQTPSNKVTEKGKYVELRCDPISGHTALYWYRQSLGQGPEFLIYFQGTGAADDSGLPNDRFFAVRPEGSVSTLKIQRTERGDSAVYLCASSPLGGGTSQYFGPGTRLLVL.

The count of this clone is one. CDR3 coding DNA: TGTGCCAGTAGTATAGATCGGACTAGCGCGTACCAAGAGACCCAGTACTTC. Its protein is CASSIDRTSAYQETQYF. The rearrangement uses TRBV19 and TRBJ2-5; the match to TRBD2 covers 9 bases. CDR1 LNHDA and CDR2 SQIVND come from the germline V gene (reference sequence). There are 17 residues in the CDR3. With 0 bases clipped from V and 0 bases from J, the junction kept 5 bases outside the gene matches.

This chain links TRBV15 with TRBJ1-4; D ambiguous. The CDR3 runs 14 residues. V was pared by 5 bases and J by 8 bases, with 15 bases between. Germline V gives CDR1 LNHNV, CDR2 YYDKDF (reference sequence). Here the CDR3 DNA reads TGTGCCACCAGCTCTCTTGGAGGAAGGGAAAAACTGTTTTTT. Protein product: CATSSLGGREKLFF. The variable domain in full, completed from reference TRBV15 and TRBJ1-4, reads DAMVIQNPRYQVTQFGKPVTLSCSQTLNHNVMYWYQQKSSQAPKLLFHYYDKDFNNEADTPDNFQSRRPNTSFCFLDIRSPGLGDTAMYLCATSSLGGREKLFFGSGTQLSVL.

V is TRBV3-1 (or the pseudogene TRBV3-2) and J is TRBJ2-5; no clear D gene. This CDR3 comprises 13 residues. The V end lost 1 base, the J end lost 2 bases, and 5 bases lay between the germline ends. CDR1 is LGHDT, CDR2 YNNKEL, per germline (reference sequence). The DNA of the CDR3 is TGTGCCAGCAGCCAAGCCAAACAAGAGACCCAGTACTTC. Translated: CASSQAKQETQYF.

V is TRBV29-1 and J is TRBJ1-2, with D perhaps TRBD1 (6 bases). Germline CDR1 is SQVTM and CDR2 is ANQGSEA. CDR3 length: 14 residues. Trimming took off 7 bases at V and 2 bases at J, with 17 bases between the two ends. As DNA, the CDR3 is TGCAGCGGGGGCAGGGGTACGCAGAACTATGGCTACACCTTC. Translation gives CSGGRGTQNYGYTF.

The V and J genes are TRBV28 and TRBJ1-5; 9 bases fit TRBD1. The CDR3 is made up of 16 amino acids. The J segment lost 4 bases and the V segment lost 10 bases, leaving 14 bases of the junction unmatched. Germline V CDR1 and CDR2: MDHEN, SYDVKM. The CDR3 DNA follows: TGTGCCACCATACAGGGGGCGCTTATCCGTAATCAGCCCCAGCATTTT. Encoded protein: CATIQGALIRNQPQHF.

This clone was observed a few times. The chain joins TRBV18 to TRBJ2-3; the D gene is possibly TRBD1 (5 bases). This CDR3 is 13 amino acids long. CDR1 is KGHSH, CDR2 LQKENI, per germline. The V end was cut by 3 bases, the J end by 6 bases, with 10 bases between. The CDR3 nucleotides are TGTGCCAGCTCACCGTCGAAGGGGGATACGCAGTATTTT. It specifies CASSPSKGDTQYF.

CDR3 DNA: TGCGCCAGCAGCTCGGGACAGGTGGACACCGGGGAGCTGTTTTTT. Protein sequence: CASSSGQVDTGELFF. This chain joins TRBV5-1 and TRBJ2-2, with 8 bases identical to TRBD1. Losses at the gene ends were 3 bases for V and 3 bases for J; bases not matched to a gene: 4. The CDR3 extends over 15 amino acids. Germline V gene lookup returns CDR1 SGHRS and CDR2 YFSETQ.

This chain joins TRBV2 and TRBJ2-7, with 7 bases that match TRBD1. Trimming removed 5 bases from V and 11 bases from J; junction bases left unmatched: 15. The length of the CDR3 is 14 residues. CDR1 and CDR2 (germline): SNHLY, FYNNEI. The CDR3 is CASSSRQGSLEKYF. CDR3 nucleotide sequence: TGTGCCAGCAGTAGCCGACAGGGTTCCCTGGAGAAGTACTTC.

This chain links TRBV24-1 with TRBJ1-2, with 7 bases lining up with TRBD1. V lost 1 base and J lost 7; bases outside the gene matches: 2. Germline CDR1 and CDR2: KGHDR and SFDVKD. This CDR3 spans 13 amino acids. DNA for the CDR3: TGTGCCACCAGTGATTTAGACAGGGCTGGCTACACCTTC. It yields the protein CATSDLDRAGYTF.

The CDR3 DNA reads as TGTGCCAGCAGTTTCGCGGGGAAGTACGAGCAGTACTTC. Amino acids: CASSFAGKYEQYF. The genes are TRBV27 and TRBJ2-7, with a tentative D call TRBD2 (6 bases). Trimming removed 3 bases at V and 4 bases at J, with 10 bases between. Germline V gene lookup returns CDR1 MNHEY and CDR2 SMNVEV (reference sequence). The CDR3 runs to 13 residues.

This clone showed up just a few times. The chain links TRBV5-1 to TRBJ1-2; TRBD1 matches 9 bases. The germline V gene has CDR1 SGHRS and CDR2 YFSETQ. V shed 4 bases, J shed 8 bases, and the junction held 6 bases outside the gene matches. The CDR3 runs 13 residues. As DNA, the CDR3 is TGCGCCAGCAGCCCGGACAGGGGCTGGGGCTACACCTTC. Its protein is CASSPDRGWGYTF.

V and J are TRBV7-8 and TRBJ1-2, with TRBD1 matching over 9 bases. The CDR3 covers 15 residues. The germline V gene has CDR1 SGHVS and CDR2 FQNEAQ. The junction had 6 bases not matched to a gene; V was cut back by 1 base and J by 6 bases. The CDR3 protein is CASSLGGTGLDGYTF. The CDR3, as DNA: TGTGCCAGCAGCTTAGGAGGGACAGGGTTGGATGGCTACACCTTC.

The gene calls are TRBV3-1 (or the pseudogene TRBV3-2) and TRBJ2-1; D perhaps matches TRBD2 (5 bases). The CDR3 has 15 residues. Germline lookup yields CDR1 LGHDT and CDR2 YNNKEL (reference sequence). V was cut by 0 bases and J by 6 bases, with 12 bases left in between. The CDR3 loop is CASSQERALGNEQFF. The CDR3 bases are TGTGCCAGCAGCCAAGAGCGGGCGTTAGGCAATGAGCAGTTCTTC.

This chain links TRBV2 with TRBJ2-3; D may be TRBD2 (5 bases). V shed 7 bases and J shed 3 bases, with 17 bases lying between them. The germline CDR1 and CDR2 sequences are SNHLY and FYNNEI. The CDR3 is 15 amino acids. The CDR3 DNA is TGTGCCAGCAATTCCATAGTGGGCGGGACAGATACGCAGTATTTT. Residues: CASNSIVGGTDTQYF.

The chain uses TRBV7-9 and TRBJ1-6; D not resolved. The CDR3 covers 14 residues. V was clipped by 1 base and J by 9 bases, with 10 bases between them. Germline CDR1 and CDR2: SEHNR and FQNEAQ (reference sequence). The CDR3 here is CASSLDKEGSPLHF. DNA for the CDR3: TGTGCCAGCAGCTTAGACAAAGAGGGTTCACCCCTCCACTTT.

The V call is TRBV3-1 (or the pseudogene TRBV3-2), the J call TRBJ2-7; a weak D match, TRBD1 (6 bases). V gave up 5 bases and J gave up 0 bases, with 11 bases separating them. Per the germline V gene, CDR1 is LGHDT and CDR2 is YNNKEL (reference sequence). The CDR3 is 14 amino acids. CDR3 sequence: CASSRTVSSYEQYF. CDR3 coding DNA: TGTGCCAGCAGCAGGACAGTTAGCTCCTACGAGCAGTACTTC.

This chain uses TRBV3-1 (or the pseudogene TRBV3-2) with TRBJ2-7, with D hard to call. The CDR3 sequence is 14 residues long. Deletions cut 1 base from V and 2 bases from J, with 9 bases between. CDR1 is LGHDT and CDR2 is YNNKEL in the germline V gene (reference sequence). In DNA, the CDR3 is TGTGCCAGCAGCCAAGCAAAGCCCGCCTACGAGCAGTACTTC. Encoded protein: CASSQAKPAYEQYF.

The chain employs TRBV5-1 and TRBJ2-7, with a possible D match to TRBD2 (6 bases). The V end lost 5 bases, the J end lost 3 bases, and 9 bases lay between the germline ends. The CDR3 covers 12 residues. Germline V gene sequence: CDR1 SGHRS, CDR2 YFSETQ. For the CDR3, the DNA is TGCGCCAGCAGAGGCGGGAACTACGAGCAGTACTTC. Its translation is CASRGGNYEQYF. The full variable domain, in which reference TRBV5-1 and TRBJ2-7 provide the parts outside the CDR3, is KAGVTQTPRYLIKTRGQQVTLSCSPISGHRSVSWYQQTPGQGLQFLFEYFSETQRNKGNFPGRFSGRQFSNSRSEMNVSTLELGDSALYLCASRGGNYEQYFGPGTRLTVT.

This clone was counted a few times. The gene calls are TRBV24-1 and TRBJ2-1, with a tentative D call TRBD2 (6 bases). Trimming cost V 2 bases and J 0 bases, with 13 bases left between them. In germline, CDR1 is KGHDR, CDR2 SFDVKD. The CDR3 sequence is 17 residues long. The CDR3 is CATSDSAPGSSYNEQFF. CDR3 DNA: TGTGCCACCAGTGATTCGGCCCCCGGGAGCTCCTACAATGAGCAGTTCTTC.

The V gene is TRBV5-4, the J gene TRBJ2-2; 8 positions match TRBD1. The germline V gene encodes CDR1 SGHNT and CDR2 YYREEE (reference sequence). The CDR3 covers 16 residues. Trimming removed 5 bases from V and 8 bases from J; junction bases left unmatched: 14. The chain's CDR3 is CASSPDRGGSGGELFF. CDR3 sequence (DNA): TGTGCCAGCAGTCCAGACAGGGGAGGCTCGGGAGGGGAGCTGTTTTTT.

This chain joins TRBV21-1 and TRBJ1-2. TRBV21-1 is a documented pseudogene. This CDR3 is built from 13 residues. The CDR3 DNA reads TGTGCCAGCAGCAAACTCGGGGACTATGGCTACACCTTC. It is translated as CASSKLGDYGYTF.

This clone was picked up a small number of times. This chain joins TRBV5-1 and TRBJ1-4; 9 bases align to TRBD1. The V and J ends lost 4 bases and 7 bases, in that order; junction bases with no gene match: 8. This CDR3 comprises 15 residues. The germline V gene encodes CDR1 SGHRS and CDR2 YFSETQ. CDR3 loop: CASSQQGQGSEKLFF. In DNA, the CDR3 is TGCGCCAGCAGCCAGCAGGGACAGGGAAGTGAAAAACTGTTTTTT.